A single TCR beta chain is shown here with its context. Germline V lookup: CDR1 WNHNN, CDR2 SYGVQD (reference sequence). The CDR3 loop spans 18 amino acids. The V end lost 0 bases, the J end lost 2 bases, and 18 bases lay between the germline ends. Individuals aged roughly 18 to 95 years were recruited from fewer than 30 US areas. Cohort 3 recovery required two negative PCRs, clearance, or symptom resolution. These data come from a study of blood T cell repertoires in COVID-19. On the study more broadly: The analysed material was cDNA or gDNA that came from T cells, B-cell-depleted T cells, or PBMCs.

Generated by immunoSEQ multiplex PCR, the TCRdb table keeps only in-frame clones and is missing some. The sample has roughly 230,000 clones, roughly 84% seen once. The sample taken for sequencing was PBMCs or T cells enriched from blood (not recorded which). The source is a man over 45 who had recovered from COVID-19. J is TRBJ2-3 and V is TRBV10-1; tentative D call: TRBD1 (6 bases). The CDR3 coding sequence is TGCGCCAGCAGTGAGTCGTTAAGGGGGACGCTAGACACAGATACGCAGTATTTT. Translating it yields CASSESLRGTLDTDTQYF.